One sample yielded the 25 T cell receptor beta chains listed below, sequenced in a study of OX40 agonist ivuxolimab in advanced cancers. Receptor amplification or capture employed the immunoSEQ multiplex PCR assay. TCRdb limited this immuneACCESS table to in-frame rearrangements with V and J called. A share of clones is missing; checked studies link under half to unresolved V genes, and the rest is unexplained. This sample has 65,000 to 100,000 clones in its table, and around 84% of those were observed once. Around 7% of the sample lies in the top ten. The sequenced sample was CD4+ or CD8+ T cells sorted from blood, obtained in a trial of the OX40 agonist ivuxolimab. The receptor source for this set is an adult with an advanced solid tumor such as melanoma, head and neck, liver or kidney cancer.

The chain combines TRBV2 with TRBJ1-1; D not resolved. V lost 3 bases, J lost 2 bases, and 7 bases lay in between. This CDR3 is 13 amino acids long. Looked up from germline, CDR1 is SNHLY and CDR2 is FYNNEI. The CDR3 region is CASSDALNTEAFF. As DNA, the CDR3 is TGTGCCAGCAGTGATGCCCTAAACACTGAAGCTTTCTTT.

The chain recombines TRBV2 with TRBJ2-1; a weak D match, TRBD1 (6 bases). V was clipped by 2 bases and J by 0 bases, with 29 bases between them. Germline assignment: CDR1 SNHLY and CDR2 FYNNEI. The CDR3 runs to 22 residues. The CDR3 DNA sequence: TGTGCCAGCAGTGAAACTTCAGGTGGGCAGGGGCTGCCCCTAGGCTCCTACAATGAGCAGTTCTTC. Translating it yields CASSETSGGQGLPLGSYNEQFF.

This clone was detected once. V usage is TRBV10-3 and J usage is TRBJ1-2; 8 nucleotides match TRBD1. CDR3 length: 15 residues. CDR1 is ENHRY, CDR2 SYGVKD, per germline. Trimming took 8 bases from V and 7 from J; bases not matched to a gene: 15. Written as DNA, the CDR3 is TGTGCCATCGAAAAAGGGCCAGGGGGCAGGGCTGGCTACACCTTC. It specifies CAIEKGPGGRAGYTF.

J is TRBJ2-3 and V is TRBV7-9, with D hard to call. V lost 3 bases, J lost 5 bases, and 18 bases lay in between. The CDR3 has 16 residues. The germline V gene encodes CDR1 SEHNR and CDR2 FQNEAQ (reference sequence). The CDR3 DNA is TGTGCCAGCAGCTTTGGATTGCCCCCGGCTTTAGATACGCAGTATTTT. Translation: CASSFGLPPALDTQYF.

The chain couples TRBV7-2 to TRBJ1-1, with D uncertain. Trimming took 4 bases from V and 1 from J, leaving 10 bases between them. The CDR3 has 14 residues. CDR1 and CDR2 (germline): SGHTA, FQGNSA. The CDR3 protein is CASSSPAWNTEAFF. Here the CDR3 DNA reads TGTGCCAGCAGCTCACCCGCGTGGAACACTGAAGCTTTCTTT. Variable domain in full (rest from reference TRBV7-2 and TRBJ1-1): GAGVSQSPSNKVTEKGKDVELRCDPISGHTALYWYRQSLGQGLEFLIYFQGNSAPDKSGLPSDRFSAERTGGSVSTLTIQRTQQEDSAVYLCASSSPAWNTEAFFGQGTRLTVV.

The chain joins TRBV10-1 to TRBJ2-2; no reliable D call. This CDR3 spans 11 amino acids. Germline CDR1 WNHNN, CDR2 SYGVQD (reference sequence). V was pared by 4 bases and J by 6 bases, with 3 bases between. The CDR3 sequence is CASSVAGELFF. CDR3 in DNA: TGCGCCAGCAGTGTTGCCGGGGAGCTGTTTTTT.

The rearrangement joins TRBV15 to TRBJ2-1, with 11 bases identical to TRBD2. Germline-derived CDR1 and CDR2 are LNHNV and YYDKDF (reference sequence). Trimming removed 0 bases from V and 7 bases from J; junction bases left unmatched: 17. The CDR3 runs to 20 residues. This chain's CDR3 is CATSREYPLAGGLEGNEQFF. DNA of the CDR3: TGTGCCACCAGCAGAGAGTATCCTCTAGCGGGAGGTCTCGAAGGGAATGAGCAGTTCTTC.

This sequence joins TRBV28 and TRBJ1-1; D possibly corresponds to TRBD1 (6 bases). CDR1 is MDHEN, CDR2 SYDVKM, per germline. This CDR3 has 17 residues. The ends were cut back, 1 base at V and 3 bases at J, with 18 bases in the middle. In DNA, the CDR3 is TGTGCCAGCAGTTTATTTAAACAGGGTAGGGCGTACACTGAAGCTTTCTTT. Encoded protein: CASSLFKQGRAYTEAFF.

The sample holds a few counts of this clone. CDR3 bases: TGTGCCAGCAGCACCTCAGGGGTGAACTATGGCTACACCTTC. It yields the protein CASSTSGVNYGYTF. This rearrangement joins TRBV7-9 to TRBJ1-2; possible D gene TRBD1, 6 bases. Germline values: CDR1 SEHNR, CDR2 FQNEAQ (reference sequence). Trimming pared 5 bases from V and 2 bases from J, leaving 12 bases between. This CDR3 is built from 14 residues.

The rearrangement joins TRBV5-1 to TRBJ1-4, with TRBD1 identical over 8 bases. With 0 bases clipped from V and 8 bases from J, the junction kept 9 bases outside the gene matches. The CDR3 is 16 residues long. The germline CDR1 and CDR2 sequences are SGHRS and YFSETQ. CDR3 coding DNA: TGCGCCAGCAGCTTGGATCCCGGACAGGGTGGGGAAAAACTGTTTTTT. It translates to CASSLDPGQGGEKLFF.

The gene calls are TRBV4-2 and TRBJ2-5; D is perhaps TRBD2 (5 bases). This CDR3 is built from 14 residues. V lost 1 base, J lost 2 bases, and 8 bases lay in between. Per germline, CDR1 LGHNA and CDR2 YNFKEQ. As DNA, the CDR3 is TGTGCCAGCAGCCAAGTAACGGGACAAGAGACCCAGTACTTC. Amino acid sequence: CASSQVTGQETQYF.

The rearrangement uses TRBV30 and TRBJ1-2; D is perhaps TRBD1 (5 bases). Trimming cost V 5 bases and J 4 bases, with 23 bases left between them. The CDR3 consists of 16 residues. In germline, CDR1 is GTSNPN, CDR2 SVGIG (reference sequence). The CDR3 sequence: CAWVLEGLRGAYGYTF. For the CDR3, the DNA is TGTGCCTGGGTTCTTGAGGGACTCCGGGGAGCCTATGGCTACACCTTC.

The V and J genes are TRBV7-9 and TRBJ2-4, with D possibly being TRBD1 or TRBD2 (5 bases each). V lost 5 bases and J lost 6, with 14 bases in between. Germline V gives CDR1 SEHNR, CDR2 FQNEAQ (reference sequence). The CDR3 has 14 amino acids. The CDR3 nucleotides are TGTGCCAGCAGCCCTCGGGGCCATAGAAACATTCAGTACTTC. Its translation is CASSPRGHRNIQYF.

The V gene is TRBV4-2, the J gene TRBJ2-7, with 13 bases identical to TRBD2. The CDR3 sequence is 16 residues long. Germline values: CDR1 LGHNA, CDR2 YNFKEQ. J gave up 7 bases and V 0 bases, and 6 bases lay outside the gene matches. The CDR3 region is CASSQDPGTSGEEQYF. DNA of the CDR3: TGTGCCAGCAGCCAAGACCCCGGGACTAGCGGGGAAGAGCAGTACTTC.

In its sample, this clone was seen once. In nucleotides, the CDR3 is TGTGCCAGCTCATCCACCCCCACGGCCAGGGGACGAGAGACCCAGTACTTC. Translating gives CASSSTPTARGRETQYF. The rearrangement joins TRBV18 to TRBJ2-5; a possible D gene is TRBD1 (6 bases). V shed 5 bases and J shed 4 bases, with 23 bases lying between them. The CDR3 has 17 amino acids. Looked up from germline, CDR1 is KGHSH and CDR2 is LQKENI.

This chain connects TRBV11-2 to TRBJ2-7, with TRBD2 matching 7 bases. The trim removed 4 bases at V and 3 bases at J, leaving 9 bases unmatched. The CDR3 runs 15 residues. Looked up from germline, CDR1 is SGHAT and CDR2 is FQNNGV. CDR3 amino acids: CASSSFYGGDYEQYF. The CDR3 nucleotides read TGTGCCAGCAGCTCCTTTTATGGGGGGGACTACGAGCAGTACTTC. The full variable domain, its missing parts supplied by reference TRBV11-2 and TRBJ2-7, is EAGVAQSPRYKIIEKRQSVAFWCNPISGHATLYWYQQILGQGPKLLIQFQNNGVVDDSQLPKDRFSAERLKGVDSTLKIQPAKLEDSAVYLCASSSFYGGDYEQYFGPGTRLTVT.

The chain couples TRBV6-6 to TRBJ1-6; weak D call: TRBD1 (5 bases). With 5 bases removed from V and 4 bases from J, the gap between germline ends came to 9 bases. This CDR3 comprises 14 residues. Germline CDR1 is MNHNY and CDR2 is SVGAGI (reference sequence). The CDR3: CASSPDKYNSPLHF. DNA of the CDR3: TGTGCCAGCAGTCCGGACAAATATAATTCACCCCTCCACTTT.

The chain couples TRBV19 to TRBJ2-1; TRBD2 might be the D (5 bases). Germline V lookup: CDR1 LNHDA, CDR2 SQIVND (reference sequence). This CDR3 has 16 residues. The V end was cut by 5 bases, the J end by 0 bases, with 14 bases between. CDR3 amino acids: CASSPLLGSSYNEQFF. CDR3 DNA sequence: TGTGCCAGTAGTCCCCTACTAGGGAGCTCCTACAATGAGCAGTTCTTC.

V usage is TRBV9 and J usage is TRBJ2-7; TRBD1 matches 12 bases. Germline CDR1 reads SGDLS; CDR2 reads YYNGEE. V trimming: 0 bases; J trimming: 5 bases; junction bases outside the gene matches: 6. The CDR3 contains 16 residues. CDR3 region: CASSVGSGTGGNEQYF. The CDR3 DNA follows: TGTGCCAGCAGCGTAGGCTCGGGGACAGGGGGCAACGAGCAGTACTTC.

The chain uses TRBV5-1 and TRBJ2-1; D unresolved. CDR1 SGHRS and CDR2 YFSETQ come from the germline V gene. This CDR3 has 16 residues. The V end was cut by 4 bases, the J end by 0 bases, with 14 bases between. CDR3 nucleotide sequence: TGCGCCAGCAGCCAGGACGGGTCGTCCTCCTACAATGAGCAGTTCTTC. It translates to CASSQDGSSSYNEQFF.

In DNA form, the CDR3 reads TGTGCCAGCACTTCACGGCCCCGGACCGGGGAGCTGTTTTTT. It specifies CASTSRPRTGELFF. V is TRBV28 and J is TRBJ2-2; D is unresolved. Trimming shortened V by 7 bases and J by 5 bases, and 14 bases separated the two germline ends. CDR3 length: 14 residues. The germline gives CDR1 MDHEN, CDR2 SYDVKM.

The chain employs TRBV6-5 and TRBJ1-5; D remains unclear. The length of the CDR3 is 12 residues. Per germline, CDR1 MNHEY and CDR2 SVGAGI. Trimming cost V 4 bases and J 4 bases, with 5 bases left between them. The CDR3 here is CASSSPNQPQHF. The CDR3, as DNA: TGTGCCAGCAGTTCCCCGAATCAGCCCCAGCATTTT.

This chain links TRBV10-2 with TRBJ1-2, with D possibly matching TRBD1 (5 bases). The CDR3 extends over 14 amino acids. The germline CDR1 and CDR2 sequences are WSHSY and SAAADI. V lost 5 bases and J lost 6, with 16 bases in between. This CDR3 is CASSSGTPANGYTF. CDR3 bases: TGCGCCAGCAGTTCCGGGACGCCGGCGAATGGCTACACCTTC.

V is TRBV7-8 and J is TRBJ1-1; 8 nucleotides line up with TRBD1. CDR1 and CDR2 from the germline V gene are SGHVS and FQNEAQ. V was clipped by 1 base and J by 0 bases; unmatched bases: 10. This CDR3 is 18 amino acids long. DNA of the CDR3: TGTGCCAGCAGCTTAGTCGCCGGGACAGGTCACCTGAACACTGAAGCTTTCTTT. It is translated as CASSLVAGTGHLNTEAFF. The complete variable domain, with remaining parts taken from reference TRBV7-8 and TRBJ1-1, reads GAGVSQSPRYKVAKRGQDVALRCDPISGHVSLFWYQQALGQGPEFLTYFQNEAQLDKSGLPSDRFFAERPEGSVSTLKIQRTQQEDSAVYLCASSLVAGTGHLNTEAFFGQGTRLTVV.

V usage is TRBV2 and J usage is TRBJ1-2, with D maybe TRBD1 (5 bases). Germline CDR1 reads SNHLY; CDR2 reads FYNNEI. This CDR3 is 14 amino acids long. V lost 11 bases and J lost 5, with 21 bases in between. The chain's CDR3 is CAGSGTENLYGYTF. CDR3 DNA: TGTGCCGGATCCGGGACCGAGAACCTTTATGGCTACACCTTC.